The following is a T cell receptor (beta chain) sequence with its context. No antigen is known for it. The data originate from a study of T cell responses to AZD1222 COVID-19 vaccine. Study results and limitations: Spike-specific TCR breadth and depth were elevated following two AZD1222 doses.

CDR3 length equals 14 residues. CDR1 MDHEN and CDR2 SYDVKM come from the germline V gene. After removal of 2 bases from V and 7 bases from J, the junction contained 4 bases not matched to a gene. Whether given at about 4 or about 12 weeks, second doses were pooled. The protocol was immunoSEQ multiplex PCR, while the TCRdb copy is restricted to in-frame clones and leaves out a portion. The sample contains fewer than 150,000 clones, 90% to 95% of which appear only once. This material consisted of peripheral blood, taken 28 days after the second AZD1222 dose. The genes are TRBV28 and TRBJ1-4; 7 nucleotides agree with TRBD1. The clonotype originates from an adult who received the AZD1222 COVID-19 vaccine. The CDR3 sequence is CASSLRGGVEKLFF. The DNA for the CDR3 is TGTGCCAGCAGTTTACGAGGGGGCGTTGAAAAACTGTTTTTT.